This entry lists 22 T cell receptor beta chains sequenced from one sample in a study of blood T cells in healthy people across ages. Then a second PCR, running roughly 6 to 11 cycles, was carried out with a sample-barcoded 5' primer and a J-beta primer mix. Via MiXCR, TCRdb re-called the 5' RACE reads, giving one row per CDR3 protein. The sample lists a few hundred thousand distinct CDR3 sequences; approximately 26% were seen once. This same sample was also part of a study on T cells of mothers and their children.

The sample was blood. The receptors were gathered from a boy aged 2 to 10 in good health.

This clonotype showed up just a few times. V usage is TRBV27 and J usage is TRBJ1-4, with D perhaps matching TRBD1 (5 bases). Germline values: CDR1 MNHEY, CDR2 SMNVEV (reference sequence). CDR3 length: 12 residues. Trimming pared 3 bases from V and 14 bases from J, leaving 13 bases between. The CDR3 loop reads CASSFWGESLFF. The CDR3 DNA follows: TGTGCCAGCAGTTTTTGGGGGGAATCTCTGTTTTTT.

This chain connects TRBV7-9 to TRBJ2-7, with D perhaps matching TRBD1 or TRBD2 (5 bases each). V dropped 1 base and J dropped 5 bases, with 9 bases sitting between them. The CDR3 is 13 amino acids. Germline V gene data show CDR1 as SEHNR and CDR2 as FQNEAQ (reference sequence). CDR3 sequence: CASSLDGADEQYF. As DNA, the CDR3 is TGTGCCAGCAGCTTAGACGGGGCCGACGAGCAGTACTTC. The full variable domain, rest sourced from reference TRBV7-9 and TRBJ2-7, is DTGVSQNPRHKITKRGQNVTFRCDPISEHNRLYWYRQTLGQGPEFLTYFQNEAQLEKSRLLSDRFSAERPKGSFSTLEIQRTEQGDSAMYLCASSLDGADEQYFGPGTRLTVT.

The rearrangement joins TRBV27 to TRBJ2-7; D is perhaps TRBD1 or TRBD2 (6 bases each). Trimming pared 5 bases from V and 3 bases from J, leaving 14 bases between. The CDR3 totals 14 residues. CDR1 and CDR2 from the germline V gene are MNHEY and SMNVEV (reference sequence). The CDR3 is CASSPGDSDYEQYF. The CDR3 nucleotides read TGTGCCAGCAGTCCAGGGGACTCCGACTACGAGCAGTACTTC.

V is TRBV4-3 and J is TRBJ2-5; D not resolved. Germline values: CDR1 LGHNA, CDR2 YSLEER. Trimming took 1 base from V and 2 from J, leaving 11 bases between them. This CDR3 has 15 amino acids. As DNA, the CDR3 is TGCGCCAGCAGCCAAGGGGCGAGCGTACAAGAGACCCAGTACTTC. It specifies CASSQGASVQETQYF.

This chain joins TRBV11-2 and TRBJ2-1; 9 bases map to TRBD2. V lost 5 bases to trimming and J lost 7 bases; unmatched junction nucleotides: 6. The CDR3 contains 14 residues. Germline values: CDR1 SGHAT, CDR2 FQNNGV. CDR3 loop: CASSRQRGVNEQFF. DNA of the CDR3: TGTGCCAGCAGCCGTCAGCGGGGGGTTAATGAGCAGTTCTTC.

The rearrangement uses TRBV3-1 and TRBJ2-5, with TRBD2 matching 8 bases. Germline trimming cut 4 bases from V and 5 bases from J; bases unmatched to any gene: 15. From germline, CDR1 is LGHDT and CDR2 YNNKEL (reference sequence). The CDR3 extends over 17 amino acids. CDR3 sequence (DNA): TGTGCCAGCAGCCCGAATGAGCGGGAGTCTTTCCTGGAGACCCAGTACTTC. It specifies CASSPNERESFLETQYF.

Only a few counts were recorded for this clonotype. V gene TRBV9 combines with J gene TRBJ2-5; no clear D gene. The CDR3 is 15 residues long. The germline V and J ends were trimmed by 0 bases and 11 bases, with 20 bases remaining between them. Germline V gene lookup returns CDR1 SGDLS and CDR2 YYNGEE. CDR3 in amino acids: CASSVEPGNAYGQYF. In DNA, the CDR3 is TGTGCCAGCAGCGTAGAGCCAGGCAATGCCTACGGGCAGTACTTC.

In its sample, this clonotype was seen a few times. In DNA form, the CDR3 reads TGTGCCAGCAGTTCCGACGGCTCCTATAATTCACCCCTCCACTTT. This translates into CASSSDGSYNSPLHF. This sequence joins TRBV12-3 or TRBV12-4 and TRBJ1-6; no firm D call. Trimming took off 4 bases at V and 0 bases at J, with 7 bases between the two ends. The CDR3 contains 15 residues.

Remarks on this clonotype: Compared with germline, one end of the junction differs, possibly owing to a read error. The CDR3 reads CASSLSGGYNEQVF. Here the CDR3 DNA reads TGTGCCAGCAGTTTGTCGGGGGGATACAATGAGCAGGTCTTC. The gene calls are TRBV12-3 or TRBV12-4 and TRBJ2-1, with TRBD2 identical over 7 bases. The CDR3 has 14 amino acids.

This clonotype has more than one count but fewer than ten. For the CDR3, the DNA is TGCAGCGTTGTGGGGGACAGGGAAATGACTGAAGCTTTCTTT. It specifies CSVVGDREMTEAFF. This chain connects TRBV29-1 to TRBJ1-1; 9 nucleotides match TRBD1. Germline assignment: CDR1 SQVTM and CDR2 ANQGSEA. J lost 5 bases, V lost 4 bases, and 8 bases had no gene match. The CDR3 spans 14 residues.

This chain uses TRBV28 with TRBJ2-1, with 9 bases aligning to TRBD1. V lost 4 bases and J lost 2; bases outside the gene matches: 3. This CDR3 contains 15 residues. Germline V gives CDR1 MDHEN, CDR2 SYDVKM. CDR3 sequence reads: CASSSGQGPYNEQFF. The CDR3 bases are TGTGCCAGCAGTTCAGGACAGGGGCCCTACAATGAGCAGTTCTTC.

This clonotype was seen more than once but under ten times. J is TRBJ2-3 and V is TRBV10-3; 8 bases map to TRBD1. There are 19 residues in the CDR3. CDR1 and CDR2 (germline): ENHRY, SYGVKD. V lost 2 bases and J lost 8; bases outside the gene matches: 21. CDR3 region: CAISEPRYGQGKGRGTQYF. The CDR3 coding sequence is TGTGCCATCAGTGAGCCGAGATACGGACAGGGAAAGGGCCGAGGTACGCAGTATTTT.

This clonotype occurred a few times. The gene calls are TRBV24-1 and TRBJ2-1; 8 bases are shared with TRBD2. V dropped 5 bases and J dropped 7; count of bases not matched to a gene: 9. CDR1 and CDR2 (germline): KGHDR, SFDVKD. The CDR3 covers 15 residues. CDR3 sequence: CATSAHSGDGNEQFF. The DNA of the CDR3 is TGTGCCACCAGTGCCCATAGCGGGGATGGGAATGAGCAGTTCTTC.

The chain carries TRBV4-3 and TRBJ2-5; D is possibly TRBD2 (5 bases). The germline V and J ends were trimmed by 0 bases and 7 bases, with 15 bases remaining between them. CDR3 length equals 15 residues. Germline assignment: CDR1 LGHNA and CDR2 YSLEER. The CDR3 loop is CASSQDRAAGVTQYF. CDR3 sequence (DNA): TGCGCCAGCAGCCAAGATAGAGCGGCCGGGGTGACCCAGTACTTC.

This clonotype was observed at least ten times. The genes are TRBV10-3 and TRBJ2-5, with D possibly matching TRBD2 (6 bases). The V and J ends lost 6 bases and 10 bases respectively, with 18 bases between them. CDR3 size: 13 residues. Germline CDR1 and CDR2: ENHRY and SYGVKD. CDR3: CAIRADRTTIQYF. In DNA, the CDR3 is TGTGCCATCAGAGCAGACCGGACTACAATCCAGTACTTC.

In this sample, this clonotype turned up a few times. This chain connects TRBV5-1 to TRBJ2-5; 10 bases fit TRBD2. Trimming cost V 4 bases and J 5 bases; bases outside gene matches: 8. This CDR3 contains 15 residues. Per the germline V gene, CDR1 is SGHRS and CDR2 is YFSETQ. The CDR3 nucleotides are TGCGCCAGCAGCAGAGAGCGGGGGGGCCAGGAGACCCAGTACTTC. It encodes CASSRERGGQETQYF.

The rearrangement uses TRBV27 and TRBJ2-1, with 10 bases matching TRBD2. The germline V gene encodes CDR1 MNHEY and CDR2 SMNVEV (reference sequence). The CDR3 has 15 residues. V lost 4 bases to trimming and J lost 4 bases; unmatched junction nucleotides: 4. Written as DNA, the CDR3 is TGTGCCAGCAGTTCCGTAGCGGGGGGTTACAATGAGCAGTTCTTC. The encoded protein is CASSSVAGGYNEQFF.

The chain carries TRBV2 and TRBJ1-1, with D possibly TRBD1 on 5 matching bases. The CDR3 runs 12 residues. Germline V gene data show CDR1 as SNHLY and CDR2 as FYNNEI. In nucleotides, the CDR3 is TGTGAATCCAGGGCAGTCGTCACTGAAGCTTTCTTT. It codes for CESRAVVTEAFF.

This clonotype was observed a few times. The DNA of the CDR3 is TGTGCCAGCAGCTGGCTTGGACTAGCGGTACTATACAATGAGCAGTTCTTC. This sequence encodes CASSWLGLAVLYNEQFF. The gene calls are TRBV5-6 and TRBJ2-1; 10 bases align to TRBD2. Germline V CDR1 and CDR2: SGHDT, YYEEEE. The junction had 10 bases not matched to a gene; V was cut back by 3 bases and J by 4 bases. The CDR3 has 17 amino acids. The whole variable domain, remainder taken from reference TRBV5-6 and TRBJ2-1, is DAGVTQSPTHLIKTRGQQVTLRCSPKSGHDTVSWYQQALGQGPQFIFQYYEEEERQRGNFPDRFSGHQFPNYSSELNVNALLLGDSALYLCASSWLGLAVLYNEQFFGPGTRLTVL.

This CDR3 reads CASSQEMSGQGEKLFF. CDR3 DNA: TGTGCCAGCAGCCAGGAGATGTCGGGTCAAGGTGAAAAACTGTTTTTT. The rearrangement links TRBV14 to TRBJ1-4, with D hard to call. From germline, CDR1 is SGHDN and CDR2 FVKESK. The germline V and J ends were trimmed by 3 bases and 7 bases, with 18 bases remaining between them. CDR3 size: 16 residues.

Here the CDR3 DNA reads TGTGCCAGCAGCTTAGGACAGGCTCGAGAAAAACTGTTTTTT. Translation: CASSLGQAREKLFF. V is TRBV7-9 and J is TRBJ1-4; tentative D call: TRBD1 (6 bases). The CDR3 is 14 amino acids. The germline CDR1 and CDR2 sequences are SEHNR and FQNEAQ (reference sequence). The germline V and J ends were trimmed by 1 base and 8 bases, with 11 bases remaining between them.

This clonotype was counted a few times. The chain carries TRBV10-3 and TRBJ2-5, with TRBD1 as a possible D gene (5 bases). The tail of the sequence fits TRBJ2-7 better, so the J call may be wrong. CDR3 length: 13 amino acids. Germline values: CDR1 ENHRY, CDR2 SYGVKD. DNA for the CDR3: TGTGCCATCAGTGGACAGACCTCCTACGAGCAGTACTTC. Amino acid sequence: CAISGQTSYEQYF.